This TCR beta chain stems from a study of post-analysis software for immune sequencing data. Whole-study results and caveats: The F measure placed samples prepared in the same batch into strongly shared clusters. The study found TRBV5-6, TRBV5-1 and TRBV20-1 among five TRBV segments more frequent in patients than controls.

The TCR beta cDNA libraries carried unique molecular identifiers. Each batch of about 0.95 to 10 million T cells produced roughly 0.5 million cDNA molecules. TCRdb called the PCR reads again in MiXCR, with one record for every CDR3 protein. The sample includes approximately 730,000 distinct CDR3 sequences, 35% to 55% of them seen just once. This CDR3 spans 17 amino acids. Germline CDR1 and CDR2: GTSNPN and SVGIG (reference sequence). Trimming removed 2 bases from V and 1 base from J; junction bases left unmatched: 8. Comments on this clonotype: Its specificity is not known.

The receptor comes from a girl aged 10 to 17 with multiple sclerosis. Sequences were obtained from blood. The J gene is TRBJ1-6, the V gene TRBV30; 7 bases map to TRBD1. In DNA, the CDR3 is TGTGCCTGGAGTCCATACAGGGGCTCATCCTATAATTCACCCCTCCACTTT. The encoded protein is CAWSPYRGSSYNSPLHF.